This T cell receptor beta chain was recovered during a study of Ad26.COV2.S vaccination and SARS-CoV-2 variants. Worth noting for this clone: The antigen remains undetermined.

Study observations and caveats: Possible underestimation of total T cell responses by the TCR breadth and depth analyses was noted.

Treatment reported: roughly 18 received Ad26.COV2.S at low or high dose, single or two shots; 5 received placebo; per-sample allocation not given. Following the first vaccine or placebo injection, samples were taken on day 63. Some clones are missing from TCRdb's copy, which holds only in-frame ones; the method was immunoSEQ multiplex PCR. The sample has 380,000 or so clones, around 89% seen once. The origin of this receptor is a person between 18 and 60 years old who received the Ad26.COV2.S COVID-19 vaccine or a placebo. The sample in question was peripheral blood, obtained in a trial of Ad26.COV2.S vaccine versus placebo.

The CDR3 nucleotides read TGTGCCAGTCCCAGGGCAGGAGCTAACTATGGCTACACCTTC. Amino acid sequence: CASPRAGANYGYTF. This rearrangement joins TRBV19 to TRBJ1-2; a weak D match, TRBD1 (5 bases). Germline loops: CDR1 LNHDA, CDR2 SQIVND (reference sequence). CDR3 length equals 14 residues. Trimming pared 8 bases from V and 0 bases from J, leaving 13 bases between.